These T cell receptor beta chains were read from a single sample in a study of blood T cells in healthy people across ages. TCRdb reprocessed the 5' RACE reads with MiXCR, giving one entry per CDR3 protein. The sample lists roughly 800,000 distinct CDR3 sequences; roughly 35% were seen once. The sample taken for sequencing was blood. These TCRs come from a man younger than 35 in good health. The CDR3 runs from the conserved cysteine through the conserved F or W.

V gene	J gene	CDR3 protein
TRBV20-1	TRBJ2-3	CSAVTASTDTQYF
TRBV21-1	TRBJ1-2	CASSKEVRFGYTF
TRBV20-1	TRBJ2-5	CSALGGMETQYF
TRBV28	TRBJ1-4	CASRRPGQGEKLFF
TRBV5-1	TRBJ1-2	CASSFLPNYGYTF
TRBV27	TRBJ2-1	CASTNTEYNEQFF
TRBV9	TRBJ2-5	CASSVAPGGQETQYF
TRBV20-1	TRBJ1-2	CSAEDRGGYGYTF
TRBV2	TRBJ2-6	CASGPGSGANVLTF
TRBV25-1	TRBJ2-5	CASRKLAGETQYF